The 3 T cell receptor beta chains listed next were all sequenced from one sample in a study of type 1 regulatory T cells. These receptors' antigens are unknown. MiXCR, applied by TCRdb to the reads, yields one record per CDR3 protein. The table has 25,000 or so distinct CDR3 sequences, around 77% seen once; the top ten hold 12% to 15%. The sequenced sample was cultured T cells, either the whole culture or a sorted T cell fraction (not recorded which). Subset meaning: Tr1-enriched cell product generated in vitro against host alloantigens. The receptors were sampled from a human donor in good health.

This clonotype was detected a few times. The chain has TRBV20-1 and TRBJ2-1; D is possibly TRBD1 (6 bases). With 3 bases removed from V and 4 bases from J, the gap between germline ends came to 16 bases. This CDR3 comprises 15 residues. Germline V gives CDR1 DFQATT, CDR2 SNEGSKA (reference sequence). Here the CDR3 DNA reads TGCAGTGCTAGTCGCCCTAGGGGGATTTACAATGAGCAGTTCTTC. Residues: CSASRPRGIYNEQFF.

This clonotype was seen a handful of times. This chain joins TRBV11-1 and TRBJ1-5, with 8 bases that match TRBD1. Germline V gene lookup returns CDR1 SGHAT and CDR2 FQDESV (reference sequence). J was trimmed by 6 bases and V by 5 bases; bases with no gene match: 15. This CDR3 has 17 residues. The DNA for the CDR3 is TGTGCCAGCAGCAAGACGGACAGGGAGGATTTAGGTCAGCCCCAGCATTTT. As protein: CASSKTDREDLGQPQHF.

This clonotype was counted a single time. Here the CDR3 DNA reads TGTGCCAGCAGCTCCTACAGGGGTCCCACCTACAATGAGCAGTTCTTC. Residues: CASSSYRGPTYNEQFF. The chain is built from TRBV11-2 and TRBJ2-1; 7 bases fit TRBD1. The CDR3 loop spans 16 amino acids. The ends lost 4 bases at V and 2 bases at J; junction bases unmatched: 8. The germline V gene encodes CDR1 SGHAT and CDR2 FQNNGV.